The 22 T cell receptor beta chains below all came from one sample that was sequenced in a study of cytomegalovirus exposure and HLA in healthy donors. Sequenced by immunoSEQ multiplex PCR; TCRdb stores in-frame clones only, minus some. The sample lists some 340,000 clones; 75% to 90% were seen once. What was sequenced was PBMCs. These TCRs come from a woman aged 25 to 45 in good health and CMV-seropositive.

This rearrangement joins TRBV7-9 to TRBJ1-4; 7 bases map to TRBD1. This CDR3 contains 15 residues. With 5 bases clipped from V and 10 bases from J, the junction kept 13 bases outside the gene matches. Germline V gives CDR1 SEHNR, CDR2 FQNEAQ (reference sequence). Here the CDR3 reads CASSPQTGSSSKLFF. As DNA, the CDR3 is TGTGCCAGCAGCCCGCAGACAGGGTCGAGTTCAAAACTGTTTTTT.

The J gene is TRBJ2-7, the V gene TRBV5-6; TRBD2 matches 9 bases. The CDR3 totals 15 residues. V was pared by 1 base and J by 4 bases, with 6 bases of the junction left unmatched. CDR1 and CDR2 from the germline V gene are SGHDT and YYEEEE. CDR3 amino acids: CASSLSGGRVYEQYF. The CDR3 region has the DNA TGTGCCAGCAGCTTGTCGGGCGGGAGGGTATACGAGCAGTACTTC.

The chain combines TRBV7-8 with TRBJ2-2; D is possibly TRBD2 (5 bases). The CDR3 consists of 15 residues. Germline V gives CDR1 SGHVS, CDR2 FQNEAQ. Trimming stripped 1 base from V and 4 bases from J, with 10 bases between. The CDR3 loop is CASSLEAALTGELFF. The CDR3 nucleotides read TGTGCCAGCAGCTTAGAAGCGGCTCTCACCGGGGAGCTGTTTTTT.

The chain carries TRBV5-1 and TRBJ2-7; 11 positions agree with TRBD2. Trimming removed 3 bases from V and 0 bases from J; junction bases left unmatched: 5. CDR1 and CDR2 (germline): SGHRS, YFSETQ. The CDR3 contains 16 residues. CDR3 coding DNA: TGCGCCAGCAGCTGGACTCTAGCGGGAGGCTCCTACGAGCAGTACTTC. It specifies CASSWTLAGGSYEQYF.

The chain joins TRBV6-1 to TRBJ2-7, with D tentatively TRBD1 (6 bases). V was shortened by 8 bases and J by 6 bases, with 14 bases between the two germline ends. The CDR3 is made up of 12 amino acids. Looked up from germline, CDR1 is MNHNS and CDR2 is SASEGT. The CDR3 DNA sequence: TGTGCCAGCCGCTCTACAGGGATCGAGCAGTACTTC. Protein sequence: CASRSTGIEQYF.

The chain is built from TRBV18 and TRBJ1-1, with 7 bases matching TRBD1. Germline CDR1 and CDR2: KGHSH and LQKENI. The CDR3 covers 15 residues. Losses at the gene ends were 3 bases for V and 4 bases for J; bases not matched to a gene: 8. The DNA of the CDR3 is TGTGCCAGCTCACCCCCAACAGGGGATGTCACTGAAGCTTTCTTT. Its protein is CASSPPTGDVTEAFF.

The chain links TRBV4-1 to TRBJ1-2, with 11 bases fitting TRBD1. V shed 1 base, J shed 7 bases, and the junction held 8 bases outside the gene matches. Germline CDR1 MGHRA, CDR2 YSYEKL. This CDR3 spans 16 amino acids. CDR3 sequence reads: CASSQARDRGASGYTF. Here the CDR3 DNA reads TGCGCCAGCAGCCAAGCCCGGGACAGGGGGGCGAGTGGCTACACCTTC.

The chain has TRBV7-9 and TRBJ2-7; 8 bases fit TRBD2. The CDR3 runs 15 residues. Germline-derived CDR1 and CDR2 are SEHNR and FQNEAQ (reference sequence). V trimming: 1 base; J trimming: 6 bases; junction bases outside the gene matches: 8. The CDR3 sequence is CASSLVGLDPREQYF. CDR3 bases: TGTGCCAGCAGCTTAGTGGGACTAGACCCGCGCGAGCAGTACTTC.

The chain joins TRBV2 to TRBJ2-7, with 7 bases fitting TRBD1. The CDR3 spans 13 residues. Looked up from germline, CDR1 is SNHLY and CDR2 is FYNNEI. The trim removed 6 bases at V and 3 bases at J, leaving 5 bases unmatched. Here the CDR3 reads CASRAGTDYEQYF. The CDR3 bases are TGTGCCAGCAGGGCCGGGACAGACTACGAGCAGTACTTC.

This sequence joins TRBV7-9 and TRBJ2-4, with no clear D. The germline V gene encodes CDR1 SEHNR and CDR2 FQNEAQ (reference sequence). V dropped 5 bases and J dropped 9 bases, with 17 bases sitting between them. The CDR3 runs to 14 residues. The chain's CDR3 is CASSSRTEKFIQYF. CDR3 DNA sequence: TGTGCCAGCAGCAGCCGGACCGAGAAATTCATTCAGTACTTC. Full variable domain (outside the CDR3, taken from reference TRBV7-9 and TRBJ2-4): DTGVSQNPRHKITKRGQNVTFRCDPISEHNRLYWYRQTLGQGPEFLTYFQNEAQLEKSRLLSDRFSAERPKGSFSTLEIQRTEQGDSAMYLCASSSRTEKFIQYFGAGTRLSVL.

This clone was picked up one time. This chain joins TRBV5-5 and TRBJ1-1, with D unclear. The CDR3 has 16 residues. Germline V gene sequence: CDR1 SGHKS, CDR2 YYEKEE (reference sequence). Trimming stripped 4 bases from V and 0 bases from J, with 16 bases between. CDR3 in DNA: TGTGCCAGCAGCCCCCTCTCCCTCAACCTGAACACTGAAGCTTTCTTT. Residues: CASSPLSLNLNTEAFF.

The gene calls are TRBV28 and TRBJ1-5; D might be TRBD1 (6 bases). The CDR3 covers 13 residues. CDR1 is MDHEN, CDR2 SYDVKM, per germline. V was cut by 6 bases and J by 4 bases, with 10 bases left in between. CDR3 bases: TGTGCCAGCAGAGGGGGATTGAATCAGCCCCAGCATTTT. It is translated as CASRGGLNQPQHF.

The rearrangement joins TRBV18 to TRBJ1-6; 7 bases agree with TRBD1. Losses at the gene ends were 3 bases for V and 0 bases for J; bases not matched to a gene: 8. The CDR3 length is 18 residues. The germline V gene has CDR1 KGHSH and CDR2 LQKENI. CDR3 protein: CASSPRGQENSYNSPLHF. The CDR3 DNA follows: TGTGCCAGCTCACCTAGAGGACAGGAAAACTCCTATAATTCACCCCTCCACTTT.

The rearrangement links TRBV7-8 to TRBJ2-2, with D perhaps matching TRBD2 (6 bases). Deletions cut 1 base from V and 6 bases from J, with 9 bases between. This CDR3 contains 14 residues. CDR1 is SGHVS, CDR2 FQNEAQ, per germline. The CDR3 here is CASSLGGVAGELFF. The CDR3 region has the DNA TGTGCCAGCAGCTTAGGGGGGGTTGCCGGGGAGCTGTTTTTT.

The V gene is TRBV28, the J gene TRBJ2-1; D gene uncertain. Trimming removed 5 bases at V and 4 bases at J, with 3 bases between. The CDR3 sequence is 11 residues long. The germline gives CDR1 MDHEN, CDR2 SYDVKM. The CDR3 nucleotides are TGTGCCAGCAGTCCGTACAATGAGCAGTTCTTC. Translating gives CASSPYNEQFF.

The gene calls are TRBV11-2 and TRBJ2-1; D may be TRBD2 (7 bases). The germline gives CDR1 SGHAT, CDR2 FQNNGV. The V gene lost 5 bases and the J gene lost 5 bases, with 16 bases spanning the gap. The CDR3 is 15 residues long. This chain's CDR3 is CASSAGALPNNEQFF. The CDR3 coding sequence is TGTGCCAGCAGCGCGGGGGCGCTACCTAACAATGAGCAGTTCTTC.

The chain has TRBV29-1 and TRBJ2-1, with TRBD2 matching over 9 bases. V lost 4 bases, J lost 12 bases, and 7 bases stayed unmatched. This CDR3 contains 12 residues. CDR1 is SQVTM and CDR2 is ANQGSEA in the germline V gene. Here the CDR3 DNA reads TGCAGCGTTGTGGCTAGCGGGAAACGGCAGTTCTTC. Translating gives CSVVASGKRQFF.

V gene TRBV5-4 combines with J gene TRBJ1-2; D is undetermined. In germline, CDR1 is SGHNT, CDR2 YYREEE (reference sequence). Trimming took 4 bases from V and 4 from J, leaving 11 bases between them. This CDR3 comprises 13 residues. As DNA, the CDR3 is TGTGCCAGCAGCCTGCGACGGAGCTATGGCTACACCTTC. This gives the protein CASSLRRSYGYTF.

Concerning this clone: Other DNA sequences in the sample encode the same CDR3. DNA for the CDR3: TGTGCCAGCAGTCTCGGACAGAACACTGAAGCTTTCTTT. It translates to CASSLGQNTEAFF. The gene calls are TRBV6-5 and TRBJ1-1, with a possible D match to TRBD1 (5 bases). The germline V and J ends were trimmed by 5 bases and 1 base, with 8 bases remaining between them. The CDR3 is made up of 13 amino acids. Germline lookup yields CDR1 MNHEY and CDR2 SVGAGI.

The chain has TRBV5-6 and TRBJ2-7; TRBD2 matches 13 bases. CDR1 and CDR2 from the germline V gene are SGHDT and YYEEEE. The CDR3 runs to 16 residues. Unmatched junction bases numbered 9, after V lost 4 bases and J lost 5 bases. CDR3 nucleotides: TGTGCCAGCAGCCGAGTCGGGACTAGCGGGGTCCACGAGCAGTACTTC. Protein: CASSRVGTSGVHEQYF.

This clone was picked up one time. The chain employs TRBV29-1 and TRBJ2-1, with 7 bases identical to TRBD1. J was trimmed by 5 bases and V by 4 bases; bases with no gene match: 11. This CDR3 spans 15 amino acids. CDR1 SQVTM and CDR2 ANQGSEA come from the germline V gene. CDR3 region: CSVGRDRAIHNEQFF. Written as DNA, the CDR3 is TGCAGCGTTGGAAGAGACAGGGCGATCCACAATGAGCAGTTCTTC.

The chain has TRBV10-3 and TRBJ1-2; no clear D. The CDR3 has 15 amino acids. Germline loops: CDR1 ENHRY, CDR2 SYGVKD. The V and J ends lost 6 bases and 6 bases respectively, with 20 bases between them. As DNA, the CDR3 is TGTGCCATCAGGATGGGATTAGACCCCTGGAATGGCTACACCTTC. Translating it yields CAIRMGLDPWNGYTF.